Shown below are 27 T cell receptor beta chains from a single sample sequenced in a study of blood T cell repertoires in COVID-19. Produced via immunoSEQ multiplex PCR; TCRdb's table is partial and in-frame only. The data hold 77,000 or so clones, with 74% observed a single time. Sequencing was done on a sample of peripheral blood. The source of these receptors is a human donor with acute or convalescent COVID-19. The donor label of this sample is uncertain.

This rearrangement joins TRBV18 to TRBJ1-5, with D tentatively TRBD1 (5 bases). Trimming took off 2 bases at V and 1 base at J, with 12 bases between the two ends. The CDR3 extends over 16 amino acids. The germline V gene has CDR1 KGHSH and CDR2 LQKENI. CDR3 nucleotide sequence: TGTGCCAGCTCACCATTGTCAGGGTCAAGCAATCAGCCCCAGCATTTT. Protein product: CASSPLSGSSNQPQHF.

This clone turned up a few times. This chain joins TRBV20-1 and TRBJ1-3; D remains ambiguous. The CDR3 totals 11 residues. Trimming pared 5 bases from V and 4 bases from J, leaving 6 bases between. Germline V gives CDR1 DFQATT, CDR2 SNEGSKA (reference sequence). As DNA, the CDR3 is TGCAGTGCTCATCAGGGAAACACCATATATTTT. Its translation is CSAHQGNTIYF.

This chain uses TRBV12-3 or TRBV12-4 with TRBJ2-3; D may be TRBD1 (5 bases). The V gene lost 6 bases and the J gene lost 3 bases, with 7 bases spanning the gap. CDR3 length: 12 amino acids. Here the CDR3 DNA reads TGTGCCAGCAGCGCAGGGACAGATACGCAGTATTTT. Translating gives CASSAGTDTQYF.

The chain recombines TRBV6-2 or TRBV6-3 with TRBJ2-3, with 9 bases that match TRBD1. The CDR3 loop spans 14 amino acids. Trimming took 6 bases from V and 4 from J; bases not matched to a gene: 5. Germline V gene sequence: CDR1 MNHEY, CDR2 SVGEGT. The CDR3 DNA follows: TGTGCCAGCAGACCTAGGACAGGGGCAGATACGCAGTATTTT. Translated, it gives CASRPRTGADTQYF.

This chain uses TRBV12-5 with TRBJ2-3; 9 positions match TRBD2. Germline-derived CDR1 and CDR2 are LGHNT and FRNRAP. The CDR3 spans 15 residues. After removal of 1 base from V and 9 bases from J, the junction contained 8 bases not matched to a gene. This chain's CDR3 is CASGLEVREGPTQYF. Written as DNA, the CDR3 is TGTGCTAGTGGTTTGGAAGTGCGGGAGGGCCCGACGCAGTATTTT. The full variable domain, its missing parts supplied by reference TRBV12-5 and TRBJ2-3, is DARVTQTPRHKVTEMGQEVTMRCQPILGHNTVFWYRQTMMQGLELLAYFRNRAPLDDSGMPKDRFSAEMPDATLATLKIQPSEPRDSAVYFCASGLEVREGPTQYFGPGTRLTVL.

This chain connects TRBV7-2 to TRBJ1-1; D is ambiguous. This CDR3 comprises 16 residues. CDR1 is SGHTA, CDR2 FQGNSA, per germline. V lost 7 bases to trimming and J lost 1 base, with 19 bases between them. The CDR3 is CASTQTGRPGNTEAFF. As DNA, the CDR3 is TGTGCCAGCACCCAAACCGGGAGACCGGGGAACACTGAAGCTTTCTTT.

J is TRBJ2-5 and V is TRBV11-3, with D possibly being TRBD1 (6 bases). Germline lookup yields CDR1 SGHNT and CDR2 YENEEA. Trimming removed 1 base at V and 3 bases at J, with 15 bases between. The CDR3 length is 16 residues. In DNA form, the CDR3 reads TGTGCCAGCAGCTTAGGAACAGGGAATTCCGAAGAGACCCAGTACTTC. It codes for CASSLGTGNSEETQYF. The variable domain in full, with the rest retrieved from reference TRBV11-3 and TRBJ2-5, is EAGVVQSPRYKIIEKKQPVAFWCNPISGHNTLYWYLQNLGQGPELLIRYENEEAVDDSQLPKDRFSAERLKGVDSTLKIQPAELGDSAVYLCASSLGTGNSEETQYFGPGTRLLVL.

This clone was seen only a few times. CDR3 in DNA: TGCGCCAGCAGCCCGGTCTTAACAGCCCGACCTGAAGCTTTCTTT. Encoded protein: CASSPVLTARPEAFF. The V call is TRBV5-1, the J call TRBJ1-1; no firm D call. V was cut by 4 bases and J by 6 bases, with 19 bases left in between. The CDR3 has 15 residues. CDR1 is SGHRS and CDR2 is YFSETQ in the germline V gene.

The chain employs TRBV6-6 and TRBJ1-6; possible D gene TRBD1, 5 bases. V shed 0 bases and J shed 7 bases, with 13 bases lying between them. CDR1 MNHNY and CDR2 SVGAGI come from the germline V gene (reference sequence). The CDR3 is 16 amino acids. The CDR3 loop is CASSYSPGLPNSPLHF. The CDR3 DNA reads TGTGCCAGCAGTTACTCGCCGGGACTTCCGAATTCACCCCTCCACTTT.

The genes are TRBV12-3 or TRBV12-4 and TRBJ2-7; 7 nucleotides match TRBD2. The junction had 3 bases not matched to a gene; V was cut back by 4 bases and J by 6 bases. The CDR3 has 12 residues. The CDR3 DNA reads TGTGCCAGCAGTTCGGGACTACGCGAGCAGTACTTC. Its translation is CASSSGLREQYF.

The chain recombines TRBV6-6 with TRBJ2-7; possibly TRBD1 for D (5 bases). This CDR3 is 13 amino acids long. Trimming cost V 7 bases and J 1 base, with 11 bases left between them. CDR1 and CDR2 from the germline V gene are MNHNY and SVGAGI (reference sequence). Written as DNA, the CDR3 is TGTGCCAGCACCATGGGGCGATCCTACGAGCAGTACTTC. Translating it yields CASTMGRSYEQYF.

The CDR3 loop is CASSVYPSSYEQYF. DNA of the CDR3: TGTGCCAGCAGCGTATATCCGAGCTCCTACGAGCAGTACTTC. V usage is TRBV9 and J usage is TRBJ2-7; D unclear. V was shortened by 1 base and J by 0 bases, with 8 bases between the two germline ends. Germline lookup yields CDR1 SGDLS and CDR2 YYNGEE. CDR3 length equals 14 residues.

The genes are TRBV9 and TRBJ2-7; D might be TRBD1 (8 bases). CDR3 length equals 15 residues. Per the germline V gene, CDR1 is SGDLS and CDR2 is YYNGEE. Trimming left V 5 bases short and J 0 bases short, with 15 bases between. The CDR3 bases are TGTGCCAGCAGTACACAGGGGGGGAACTCCTACGAGCAGTACTTC. Its translation is CASSTQGGNSYEQYF.

The V and J genes are TRBV6-4 and TRBJ2-1; D might be TRBD1 (6 bases). With 3 bases removed from V and 7 bases from J, the gap between germline ends came to 16 bases. Germline V lookup: CDR1 MRHNA, CDR2 SNTAGT. The CDR3 totals 15 residues. The CDR3 DNA sequence: TGTGCCAGCAGTGAGCAGGGGTCGGGGTTGAATGAGCAGTTCTTC. Translation: CASSEQGSGLNEQFF.

The chain couples TRBV14 to TRBJ2-1; weak D call: TRBD1 (6 bases). The germline gives CDR1 SGHDN, CDR2 FVKESK. Trimming took off 4 bases at V and 4 bases at J, with 11 bases between the two ends. This CDR3 contains 14 residues. The CDR3 here is CASSLQGPYNEQFF. DNA of the CDR3: TGTGCCAGCAGCCTCCAGGGGCCGTACAATGAGCAGTTCTTC. The full variable domain, in which reference TRBV14 and TRBJ2-1 provide the parts outside the CDR3, is EAGVTQFPSHSVIEKGQTVTLRCDPISGHDNLYWYRRVMGKEIKFLLHFVKESKQDESGMPNNRFLAERTGGTYSTLKVQPAELEDSGVYFCASSLQGPYNEQFFGPGTRLTVL.

The DNA of the CDR3 is TGTGCCAGCAGTTTCGGGCGGGGCCTCACAGATACGCAGTATTTT. Translation: CASSFGRGLTDTQYF. V gene TRBV28 combines with J gene TRBJ2-3, with TRBD2 as a possible D gene (6 bases). V lost 3 bases, J lost 2 bases, and 12 bases lay in between. Germline CDR1 is MDHEN and CDR2 is SYDVKM. This CDR3 comprises 15 residues.

The V call is TRBV7-6, the J call TRBJ1-4; weak D call: TRBD1 (6 bases). V was trimmed by 4 bases and J by 8 bases, leaving 17 bases between them. There are 15 residues in the CDR3. CDR1 and CDR2 (germline): SGHVS, FNYEAQ. The CDR3 coding sequence is TGTGCCAGCAGCTGGAACAGGGCATCCGACGAAAAACTGTTTTTT. This translates into CASSWNRASDEKLFF. The full variable domain, in which reference TRBV7-6 and TRBJ1-4 provide the parts outside the CDR3, is GAGVSQSPRYKVTKRGQDVALRCDPISGHVSLYWYRQALGQGPEFLTYFNYEAQQDKSGLPNDRFSAERPEGSISTLTIQRTEQRDSAMYRCASSWNRASDEKLFFGSGTQLSVL.

CDR3 in amino acids: CASRDGRIQPQHF. CDR3 DNA: TGTGCCAGCAGGGATGGGAGGATTCAGCCCCAGCATTTT. This chain links TRBV28 with TRBJ1-5; D remains ambiguous. Between the trimmed V and J ends, which lost 6 bases and 6 bases, there was a span of 12 bases. Germline CDR1 reads MDHEN; CDR2 reads SYDVKM. The CDR3 consists of 13 residues. The full variable domain, with the rest looked up from reference TRBV28 and TRBJ1-5, is DVKVTQSSRYLVKRTGEKVFLECVQDMDHENMFWYRQDPGLGLRLIYFSYDVKMKEKGDIPEGYSVSREKKERFSLILESASTNQTSMYLCASRDGRIQPQHFGDGTRLSIL.

The chain links TRBV19 to TRBJ2-1; TRBD2 agrees at 8 bases. Unmatched junction bases numbered 10, after V lost 11 bases and J lost 4 bases. The CDR3 spans 14 residues. The germline V gene has CDR1 LNHDA and CDR2 SQIVND (reference sequence). The CDR3 loop is CASQGAGAYNEQFF. The CDR3 nucleotides are TGTGCCTCCCAGGGAGCGGGAGCTTACAATGAGCAGTTCTTC.

This clone was counted once. The V gene is TRBV5-6, the J gene TRBJ1-1; no firm D call. The V gene lost 1 base and the J gene lost 3 bases, with 4 bases spanning the gap. The CDR3 covers 12 residues. Germline V gene sequence: CDR1 SGHDT, CDR2 YYEEEE. CDR3 nucleotides: TGTGCCAGCAGCTTGACGGACACTGAAGCTTTCTTT. Protein: CASSLTDTEAFF.

The J gene is TRBJ2-5, the V gene TRBV5-4; tentatively, D is TRBD1 (6 bases). V lost 0 bases, J lost 5 bases, and 8 bases lay in between. The CDR3 is 13 amino acids. Germline V gene sequence: CDR1 SGHNT, CDR2 YYREEE (reference sequence). The CDR3, as DNA: TGTGCCAGCAGCTTGGAAACAGGGGAGACCCAGTACTTC. As protein: CASSLETGETQYF.

The chain carries TRBV23-1 and TRBJ2-5, with D perhaps TRBD2 (5 bases). TRBV23-1 is sorted into the ORF group, with uncertain function. Trimming cost V 2 bases and J 5 bases, with 15 bases left between them. The CDR3 loop spans 15 amino acids. The CDR3 region has the DNA TGCGCCAGCAGTCAAAAGCACCTTCGAGGGGAGACCCAGTACTTC. Amino acids: CASSQKHLRGETQYF.

The V call is TRBV14, the J call TRBJ1-1; D gene ambiguous. The germline V and J ends were trimmed by 0 bases and 1 base, with 6 bases remaining between them. CDR1 SGHDN and CDR2 FVKESK come from the germline V gene. This CDR3 comprises 14 residues. CDR3 sequence reads: CASSQEAANTEAFF. CDR3 DNA sequence: TGTGCCAGCAGCCAAGAGGCGGCGAACACTGAAGCTTTCTTT.

The chain carries TRBV3-1 (or the pseudogene TRBV3-2) and TRBJ2-7, with 9 nucleotides matching TRBD2. In germline, CDR1 is LGHDT, CDR2 YNNKEL (reference sequence). CDR3 length: 18 amino acids. V was pared by 0 bases and J by 4 bases, with 13 bases of the junction left unmatched. The DNA for the CDR3 is TGTGCCAGCAGCCAAGAAGTTTCTAGCGGGATTCCCGTATACGAGCAGTACTTC. Its translation is CASSQEVSSGIPVYEQYF.

The V and J genes are TRBV14 and TRBJ2-3, with D possibly being TRBD1 (7 bases). The CDR3 has 16 residues. V dropped 3 bases and J dropped 0 bases, with 13 bases sitting between them. CDR1 and CDR2 (germline): SGHDN, FVKESK. The CDR3 region is CASSQGGTVSTDTQYF. As DNA, the CDR3 is TGTGCCAGCAGCCAGGGCGGGACAGTCAGCACAGATACGCAGTATTTT.

The CDR3 protein is CASSVGSLLAVTDTQYF. In DNA, the CDR3 is TGTGCCAGCAGCGTAGGATCGTTACTAGCGGTCACAGATACGCAGTATTTT. V gene TRBV9 combines with J gene TRBJ2-3, with TRBD2 identical over 8 bases. V lost 0 bases to trimming and J lost 2 bases; unmatched junction nucleotides: 8. The CDR3 totals 17 residues. Germline CDR1 and CDR2: SGDLS and YYNGEE.

The chain uses TRBV12-3 or TRBV12-4 and TRBJ2-5, with a weak D call TRBD2 (6 bases). V was trimmed by 7 bases and J by 5 bases, leaving 11 bases between them. The CDR3 spans 12 residues. The CDR3 nucleotides read TGTGCCAGCAAACTAGCTTTCGAGACCCAGTACTTC. This encodes CASKLAFETQYF.